Each of the 25 T cell receptor beta chains below was sequenced from the same sample in a study of neurological immune-mediated disorders. Each CDR3 protein is one row after TCRdb ran MiXCR on the 5' RACE reads. Of 65,000 to 80,000 distinct CDR3 sequences in the sample, 4.5% to 6% were seen once. The sequencing input was PBMCs. The receptor source for this set is a woman aged 70-85 years with multiple sclerosis.

This clonotype was counted at least ten times. The CDR3 nucleotides are TGTGCCAGCAGCTTCCAGGGAGGGGGGCTAGCCAAAAACATTCAGTACTTC. This sequence encodes CASSFQGGGLAKNIQYF. V and J are TRBV7-9 and TRBJ2-4; possibly TRBD2 for D (7 bases). Germline CDR1 is SEHNR and CDR2 is FQNEAQ (reference sequence). The V end was cut by 3 bases, the J end by 0 bases, with 15 bases between. The CDR3 runs 17 residues. The entire variable domain, with the rest obtained from reference TRBV7-9 and TRBJ2-4, is as follows: DTGVSQNPRHKITKRGQNVTFRCDPISEHNRLYWYRQTLGQGPEFLTYFQNEAQLEKSRLLSDRFSAERPKGSFSTLEIQRTEQGDSAMYLCASSFQGGGLAKNIQYFGAGTRLSVL.

In its sample, this clonotype was seen a few times. This chain connects TRBV11-2 to TRBJ2-2; 14 nucleotides agree with TRBD2. The CDR3 has 20 amino acids. J lost 5 bases, V lost 1 base, and 12 bases had no gene match. Per germline, CDR1 SGHAT and CDR2 FQNNGV. DNA of the CDR3: TGTGCCAGCAGCTTAGTCGGGGGACTAGCGGGAGAACTAACTACCGGGGAGCTGTTTTTT. It is translated as CASSLVGGLAGELTTGELFF.

This clonotype was seen ten or more times. This chain joins TRBV7-6 and TRBJ2-7; 10 bases align to TRBD1. After removal of 3 bases from V and 7 bases from J, the junction contained 9 bases not matched to a gene. This CDR3 comprises 15 residues. Germline V gives CDR1 SGHVS, CDR2 FNYEAQ. CDR3 nucleotides: TGTGCCAGCAGCTTCGGGACAGGGGATTTGAATGAGCAGTACTTC. Protein: CASSFGTGDLNEQYF.

The sample holds many counts of this clonotype. The chain is built from TRBV12-3 or TRBV12-4 and TRBJ2-7; D not certain. The CDR3 length is 12 residues. The V end was cut by 8 bases, the J end by 0 bases, with 8 bases between. Here the CDR3 DNA reads TGTGCCAGCTGCCGCATCTCCTACGAGCAGTACTTC. The encoded protein is CASCRISYEQYF.

The sample holds a few counts of this clonotype. The chain combines TRBV4-3 with TRBJ1-1; D might be TRBD1 (5 bases). CDR1 is LGHNA, CDR2 YSLEER, per germline. V lost 0 bases and J lost 0, with 8 bases in between. The CDR3 contains 15 residues. For the CDR3, the DNA is TGCGCCAGCAGCCAAGATAGGGGAATGAACACTGAAGCTTTCTTT. Protein sequence: CASSQDRGMNTEAFF.

The rearrangement links TRBV27 to TRBJ2-7; TRBD1 matches 10 bases. The V segment lost 6 bases and the J segment 6 bases; nucleotides outside the gene matches: 8. Germline assignment: CDR1 MNHEY and CDR2 SMNVEV (reference sequence). The CDR3 is 14 residues long. In DNA, the CDR3 is TGTGCCAGCAGGCCCCCGACAGGGGGCGGCGAGCAGTACTTC. It translates to CASRPPTGGGEQYF.

The chain couples TRBV12-3 or TRBV12-4 to TRBJ2-7; unclear D gene. There are 15 residues in the CDR3. V lost 5 bases and J 6 bases, leaving 20 bases between the germline ends. The CDR3 DNA sequence: TGTGCCAGCAGTCTCGCTAGTGTGAGTATGGCCGAGCAGTACTTC. It is translated as CASSLASVSMAEQYF.

This clonotype occurred many times. The gene calls are TRBV20-1 and TRBJ2-1; 11 bases agree with TRBD2. J gave up 7 bases and V 6 bases, and 8 bases lay outside the gene matches. This CDR3 has 14 amino acids. The germline V gene has CDR1 DFQATT and CDR2 SNEGSKA (reference sequence). The CDR3 protein is CSATPSGRRNEQFF. For the CDR3, the DNA is TGCAGTGCCACGCCTAGCGGGAGGCGGAATGAGCAGTTCTTC.

The sample holds many counts of this clonotype. The chain uses TRBV20-1 and TRBJ2-7; 12 bases are a match to TRBD2. The germline gives CDR1 DFQATT, CDR2 SNEGSKA (reference sequence). The CDR3 has 15 amino acids. V lost 3 bases and J lost 4; bases outside the gene matches: 7. CDR3 nucleotides: TGCAGTGCTAGGCCGCTAGCGGGAGGGCTTTACGAGCAGTACTTC. As protein: CSARPLAGGLYEQYF.

By sample share, this clonotype is medium-sized. The genes are TRBV7-8 and TRBJ2-1, with a weak D call TRBD2 (6 bases). V lost 1 base, J lost 2 bases, and 12 bases lay in between. CDR3 size: 16 residues. CDR1 SGHVS and CDR2 FQNEAQ come from the germline V gene. CDR3 sequence: CASSLGRLVAYNEQFF. CDR3 nucleotides: TGTGCCAGCAGCTTAGGGAGACTAGTCGCCTACAATGAGCAGTTCTTC.

This clonotype has ten or more counts. The CDR3 DNA follows: TGCGCCAGCAGCCAGACTAGCGGGGGACTCTACGAGCAGTACTTC. It encodes CASSQTSGGLYEQYF. This rearrangement joins TRBV4-1 to TRBJ2-7, with 12 nucleotides matching TRBD2. V lost 3 bases, J lost 3 bases, and 3 bases stayed unmatched. The V gene's germline CDR1 is MGHRA and CDR2 YSYEKL. The CDR3 has 15 residues.

This clonotype was counted ten times or more. The chain employs TRBV29-1 and TRBJ1-3; TRBD1 agrees at 8 bases. Trimming took 7 bases from V and 3 from J; bases not matched to a gene: 11. From germline, CDR1 is SQVTM and CDR2 ANQGSEA. The CDR3 loop spans 15 amino acids. CDR3 sequence (DNA): TGCAGCGCTGGGACAGGAGGCCTTATTGGAAACACCATATATTTT. Translated: CSAGTGGLIGNTIYF.

This clonotype appeared a few times. The chain combines TRBV7-2 with TRBJ2-1; 14 bases are a match to TRBD2. The CDR3 consists of 15 residues. From germline, CDR1 is SGHTA and CDR2 FQGNSA. Trimming took 2 bases from V and 9 from J; bases not matched to a gene: 3. The CDR3 nucleotides read TGTGCCAGCAGCTTAAAGACTAGCGGGAGGGGTGAGCAGTTCTTC. It codes for CASSLKTSGRGEQFF.

This clonotype was picked up many times. The V gene is TRBV20-1, the J gene TRBJ1-1; D gene ambiguous. This CDR3 contains 15 residues. Trimming pared 0 bases from V and 4 bases from J, leaving 15 bases between. The germline V gene encodes CDR1 DFQATT and CDR2 SNEGSKA (reference sequence). CDR3 sequence (DNA): TGCAGTGCTAGAGATCCGGCAGGAGGAGCCACTGAAGCTTTCTTT. It translates to CSARDPAGGATEAFF.

The V call is TRBV5-1, the J call TRBJ1-1, with 7 bases fitting TRBD1. This CDR3 is built from 15 residues. Per germline, CDR1 SGHRS and CDR2 YFSETQ. Losses at the gene ends were 7 bases for V and 0 bases for J; bases not matched to a gene: 9. CDR3 in amino acids: CASSPGQVLNTEAFF. CDR3 bases: TGCGCCAGCTCCCCCGGACAGGTACTGAACACTGAAGCTTTCTTT.

This clonotype was observed at least ten times. This chain links TRBV5-1 with TRBJ2-1, with 7 bases lining up with TRBD2. J lost 6 bases, V lost 0 bases, and 9 bases had no gene match. The germline gives CDR1 SGHRS, CDR2 YFSETQ. The CDR3 is 16 residues long. In DNA, the CDR3 is TGCGCCAGCAGCTTGGTTCTGGCGGGAGAAGGCAATGAGCAGTTCTTC. Amino acid sequence: CASSLVLAGEGNEQFF.

This clonotype was recorded many times. The CDR3, as DNA: TGCGCCAGCAGCCAAGGGAGAAGGGTTATGGGAGCCGGGGAGCTGTTTTTT. It is translated as CASSQGRRVMGAGELFF. This chain joins TRBV4-3 and TRBJ2-2; D may be TRBD2 (5 bases). V was pared by 1 base and J by 6 bases, with 18 bases between. This CDR3 region has 17 residues. Looked up from germline, CDR1 is LGHNA and CDR2 is YSLEER.

This clonotype was recorded at least ten times. The J gene is TRBJ2-5, the V gene TRBV24-1, with TRBD1 identical over 9 bases. The ends lost 6 bases at V and 5 bases at J; junction bases unmatched: 9. Germline values: CDR1 KGHDR, CDR2 SFDVKD. The CDR3 runs to 15 residues. The CDR3 sequence is CATSPGTGSGETQYF. CDR3 in DNA: TGTGCCACCAGTCCCGGGACAGGGTCCGGGGAGACCCAGTACTTC.

This clonotype was observed at least ten times. V is TRBV5-5 and J is TRBJ1-6; possible D gene TRBD1, 6 bases. The CDR3 is 12 amino acids. The germline gives CDR1 SGHKS, CDR2 YYEKEE (reference sequence). Trimming pared 4 bases from V and 13 bases from J, leaving 12 bases between. The CDR3 sequence: CASSPTGKPLHF. CDR3 in DNA: TGTGCCAGCAGCCCCACAGGGAAGCCCCTCCACTTT.

This clonotype has ten or more counts. An end of the junction differs from the germline gene, which may be a read error. V gene TRBV6-2 or TRBV6-3 combines with J gene TRBJ2-1; TRBD1 might be the D (7 bases). This CDR3 comprises 16 residues. From germline, CDR1 is MNHEY and CDR2 SVGEGT. This CDR3 is CASSPSRQGGYTEQFF. Written as DNA, the CDR3 is TGTGCCAGCAGTCCCTCACGACAGGGAGGATACACTGAGCAGTTCTTC.

This clonotype showed up many times. The V gene is TRBV29-1, the J gene TRBJ1-4; D remains unclear. Germline V gene lookup returns CDR1 SQVTM and CDR2 ANQGSEA. The CDR3 is made up of 12 amino acids. V was trimmed by 4 bases and J by 4 bases, leaving 7 bases between them. For the CDR3, the DNA is TGCAGCGTTGGGTCCAGTAATGAAAAACTGTTTTTT. Translating it yields CSVGSSNEKLFF. The complete variable domain, with remaining parts taken from reference TRBV29-1 and TRBJ1-4, reads SAVISQKPSRDICQRGTSLTIQCQVDSQVTMMFWYRQQPGQSLTLIATANQGSEATYESGFVIDKFPISRPNLTFSTLTVSNMSPEDSSIYLCSVGSSNEKLFFGSGTQLSVL.

The V and J genes are TRBV20-1 and TRBJ2-7; TRBD1 matches at 9 bases. The CDR3 runs 14 residues. Germline V CDR1 and CDR2: DFQATT, SNEGSKA (reference sequence). Trimming took 3 bases from V and 2 from J; bases not matched to a gene: 5. Here the CDR3 DNA reads TGCAGTGCTAGGGTCGGACAGGGGACCTACGAGCAGTACTTC. Amino acids: CSARVGQGTYEQYF.

This clonotype occurred many times. The gene calls are TRBV27 and TRBJ2-7; 8 bases align to TRBD2. V trimming: 5 bases; J trimming: 1 base; junction bases outside the gene matches: 10. The length of the CDR3 is 16 residues. CDR1 and CDR2 from the germline V gene are MNHEY and SMNVEV (reference sequence). The CDR3 is CASSRKPGLVSYEQYF. In DNA form, the CDR3 reads TGTGCCAGCAGTCGGAAACCGGGACTAGTATCCTACGAGCAGTACTTC.

This clonotype was found many times. The chain joins TRBV6-2 or TRBV6-3 to TRBJ2-2; D gene unclear. V lost 2 bases to trimming and J lost 6 bases, with 19 bases between them. Germline V gene lookup returns CDR1 MNHEY and CDR2 SVGEGT. The CDR3 is 17 residues long. CDR3 residues: CASSYTTHVPPAGELFF. The CDR3 DNA reads TGTGCCAGCAGTTACACGACTCACGTTCCGCCCGCCGGGGAGCTGTTTTTT.

This clonotype came up many times. The gene calls are TRBV7-8 and TRBJ1-5; tentative D call: TRBD1 (6 bases). Between the trimmed V and J ends, which lost 1 base and 6 bases, there was a span of 13 bases. The CDR3 consists of 15 residues. Germline V gene lookup returns CDR1 SGHVS and CDR2 FQNEAQ. The CDR3 DNA reads as TGTGCCAGCAGCTTAGGGGCCGGGGGCGGTCAGCCCCAGCATTTT. It is translated as CASSLGAGGGQPQHF. Based on the CDR3 plus reference TRBV7-8 and TRBJ1-5, the full variable domain is GAGVSQSPRYKVAKRGQDVALRCDPISGHVSLFWYQQALGQGPEFLTYFQNEAQLDKSGLPSDRFFAERPEGSVSTLKIQRTQQEDSAVYLCASSLGAGGGQPQHFGDGTRLSIL.